This TCR beta chain was sequenced in a study of blood T cell repertoires in COVID-19. Authors' methods: For nucleated cells, counts were estimated from reference gene primer amplification. Sequenced by immunoSEQ multiplex PCR; TCRdb stores in-frame clones only, minus some. V, J and clone size are taken as reported in that table, and D and trimming were inferred from the DNA itself. In the table there are roughly 240,000 clones, about 86% of which are singletons. The CDR3 totals 15 residues. Germline lookup yields CDR1 SGHTA and CDR2 FQGNSA. V gave up 6 bases and J gave up 6 bases; unmatched junction bases: 8.

This sequence joins TRBV7-2 and TRBJ2-2, with 9 bases lining up with TRBD1. The specimen sequenced was peripheral blood. The sequence came from a man aged 18-30 years with active or convalescent COVID-19. The CDR3 DNA reads TGTGCCAGCAGAAGGAGACAGGGGGTTTCCGGGGAGCTGTTTTTT. Its translation is CASRRRQGVSGELFF.